The 19 T cell receptor beta chains below all came from one sample that was sequenced in a study of blood T cell repertoires in COVID-19. The assay was immunoSEQ multiplex PCR, and TCRdb's table has in-frame clones only and misses some. In the table there are 200,000 or so clones, roughly 76% of which are singletons. What was sequenced was peripheral blood. These receptors were collected from a woman aged 80 or over with COVID-19, enrolled during active disease.

This clone is a singleton in its sample. This chain uses TRBV28 with TRBJ2-7; D may be TRBD1 (5 bases). This CDR3 contains 14 residues. CDR1 is MDHEN, CDR2 SYDVKM, per germline. Trimming removed 3 bases at V and 3 bases at J, with 12 bases between. The CDR3 nucleotides are TGTGCCAGCAGTTTGTCGACAGAGAACTACGAGCAGTACTTC. Amino acid sequence: CASSLSTENYEQYF.

This clone was seen only once. The chain combines TRBV3-1 (or the pseudogene TRBV3-2) with TRBJ1-2; 10 nucleotides align to TRBD1. Germline loops: CDR1 LGHDT, CDR2 YNNKEL (reference sequence). The CDR3 consists of 14 residues. Germline trimming cut 5 bases from V and 7 bases from J; bases unmatched to any gene: 7. CDR3: CASSYAGTGVGYTF. Here the CDR3 DNA reads TGTGCCAGCAGCTACGCCGGGACAGGGGTTGGCTACACCTTC.

The chain combines TRBV19 with TRBJ2-3; the D gene is possibly TRBD2 (7 bases). CDR1 and CDR2 from the germline V gene are LNHDA and SQIVND (reference sequence). CDR3 length: 15 residues. The ends were cut back, 4 bases at V and 4 bases at J, with 15 bases in the middle. The CDR3 DNA sequence: TGTGCCAGTAGTACCGATGGGGGGGCGGCAGATACGCAGTATTTT. It specifies CASSTDGGAADTQYF.

The chain combines TRBV28 with TRBJ1-5; TRBD1 agrees at 8 bases. CDR3 length equals 16 residues. Germline V gene data show CDR1 as MDHEN and CDR2 as SYDVKM. Trimming took 6 bases from V and 4 from J; bases not matched to a gene: 11. Written as DNA, the CDR3 is TGTGCCAGCAGGCCCCCGACAGGGGCCGAGAATCAGCCCCAGCATTTT. Translation gives CASRPPTGAENQPQHF.

CDR3 nucleotides: TGTGCCAGCAGCGTAGCTAGGTCGATGAACACCGGGGAGCTGTTTTTT. Translation: CASSVARSMNTGELFF. The rearrangement links TRBV9 to TRBJ2-2; unclear D gene. The V and J ends lost 0 bases and 1 base respectively, with 10 bases between them. Germline CDR1 reads SGDLS; CDR2 reads YYNGEE. The CDR3 loop spans 16 amino acids.

The rearrangement links TRBV2 to TRBJ2-7, with TRBD2 matching over 11 bases. Germline V gives CDR1 SNHLY, CDR2 FYNNEI. The CDR3 has 14 amino acids. J gave up 3 bases and V 6 bases, and 4 bases lay outside the gene matches. CDR3 region: CASSEGLAVYEQYF. DNA for the CDR3: TGTGCCAGCAGCGAGGGACTAGCGGTCTACGAGCAGTACTTC.

V gene TRBV6-9 combines with J gene TRBJ2-5; 7 nucleotides match TRBD1. V was clipped by 8 bases and J by 1 base; unmatched bases: 4. Looked up from germline, CDR1 is MNHGY and CDR2 is SVAAGI. The CDR3 extends over 13 amino acids. CDR3 region: CASRRTGQETQYF. CDR3 nucleotide sequence: TGTGCCAGCCGTCGGACAGGCCAAGAGACCCAGTACTTC.

This chain uses TRBV19 with TRBJ2-1; 7 bases line up with TRBD2. The CDR3 contains 14 residues. Germline V gene sequence: CDR1 LNHDA, CDR2 SQIVND (reference sequence). The junction had 6 bases not matched to a gene; V was cut back by 10 bases and J by 0 bases. The CDR3 here is CATSGGSSYNEQFF. The CDR3 DNA sequence: TGTGCCACCTCGGGGGGAAGCTCCTACAATGAGCAGTTCTTC.

This sequence joins TRBV27 and TRBJ2-2; D is possibly TRBD1 (5 bases). Germline loops: CDR1 MNHEY, CDR2 SMNVEV (reference sequence). This CDR3 region has 13 residues. V dropped 6 bases and J dropped 4 bases, with 9 bases sitting between them. CDR3 region: CASRKRGTGELFF. In nucleotides, the CDR3 is TGTGCCAGCAGAAAAAGGGGCACCGGGGAGCTGTTTTTT.

This clone was detected only once. The chain has TRBV9 and TRBJ2-1, with D perhaps matching TRBD1 (6 bases). The CDR3 spans 16 residues. With 3 bases removed from V and 7 bases from J, the gap between germline ends came to 20 bases. Germline CDR1 and CDR2: SGDLS and YYNGEE. The CDR3 reads CASSEGTTKLVNEQFF. The CDR3 DNA is TGTGCCAGCAGCGAGGGGACAACCAAACTGGTGAATGAGCAGTTCTTC.

This clone occurred a few times. The genes are TRBV28 and TRBJ2-3; TRBD2 agrees at 9 bases. CDR3 length: 16 amino acids. Per the germline V gene, CDR1 is MDHEN and CDR2 is SYDVKM. Trimming took 6 bases from V and 1 from J; bases not matched to a gene: 8. The CDR3 DNA reads as TGTGCCAGCAGGTTTACTAGCGGGCAGGGCACAGATACGCAGTATTTT. Translation: CASRFTSGQGTDTQYF.

This clone was recorded a few times. This rearrangement joins TRBV2 to TRBJ1-4, with D possibly matching TRBD1 (6 bases). V lost 3 bases to trimming and J lost 7 bases, with 12 bases between them. The CDR3 is made up of 14 amino acids. Germline lookup yields CDR1 SNHLY and CDR2 FYNNEI. The CDR3 is CASSEGRGAEKLFF. The CDR3 DNA reads as TGTGCCAGCAGTGAGGGCAGGGGCGCTGAAAAACTGTTTTTT. Complete variable domain (other parts from reference TRBV2 and TRBJ1-4): EPEVTQTPSHQVTQMGQEVILRCVPISNHLYFYWYRQILGQKVEFLVSFYNNEISEKSEIFDDQFSVERPDGSNFTLKIRSTKLEDSAMYFCASSEGRGAEKLFFGSGTQLSVL.

The chain links TRBV7-2 to TRBJ1-2, with TRBD1 matching 7 bases. Trimming took 5 bases from V and 3 from J; bases not matched to a gene: 9. The CDR3 is 15 amino acids. Germline CDR1 is SGHTA and CDR2 is FQGNSA. CDR3 region: CASSTGAGGDYGYTF. For the CDR3, the DNA is TGTGCCAGCAGCACAGGGGCCGGAGGAGACTATGGCTACACCTTC.

This sequence joins TRBV14 and TRBJ2-1; maybe TRBD2 (6 bases). The V gene's germline CDR1 is SGHDN and CDR2 FVKESK. The CDR3 has 15 amino acids. Trimming removed 0 bases at V and 7 bases at J, with 13 bases between. CDR3 bases: TGTGCCAGCAGCCAAGATTGGGCAGGAGGGAATGAGCAGTTCTTC. The encoded protein is CASSQDWAGGNEQFF.

The chain combines TRBV12-3 or TRBV12-4 with TRBJ2-7; D possibly corresponds to TRBD2 (6 bases). CDR3 length: 12 residues. Trimming left V 1 base short and J 5 bases short, with 6 bases between. The CDR3 spells CASSLGGDEQYF. The CDR3 DNA follows: TGTGCCAGCAGTTTAGGGGGGGACGAGCAGTACTTC.

Here the CDR3 DNA reads TGTGCCAGCAGTGACTCCCCCGGGGCTAGCGGGGGAGTTTACAATGAGCAGTTCTTC. It encodes CASSDSPGASGGVYNEQFF. The V call is TRBV6-4, the J call TRBJ2-1, with 10 bases matching TRBD2. After removal of 0 bases from V and 4 bases from J, the junction contained 12 bases not matched to a gene. This CDR3 spans 19 amino acids. Germline loops: CDR1 MRHNA, CDR2 SNTAGT.

The chain uses TRBV5-1 and TRBJ2-7, with TRBD2 identical over 11 bases. Germline-derived CDR1 and CDR2 are SGHRS and YFSETQ. This CDR3 is 19 amino acids long. V lost 0 bases to trimming and J lost 2 bases; unmatched junction nucleotides: 13. In DNA, the CDR3 is TGCGCCAGCAGCTTGGCTCCGGGACTAGCGGATCCCGGGGCCTACGAGCAGTACTTC. Translating gives CASSLAPGLADPGAYEQYF.

The gene calls are TRBV3-1 (or the pseudogene TRBV3-2) and TRBJ1-1, with TRBD1 as a possible D gene (6 bases). Germline lookup yields CDR1 LGHDT and CDR2 YNNKEL (reference sequence). Trimming left V 4 bases short and J 5 bases short, with 14 bases between. The CDR3 loop spans 14 amino acids. The CDR3 sequence is CASSLVQGGTEAFF. The CDR3 nucleotides read TGTGCCAGCAGCCTGGTACAGGGAGGGACTGAAGCTTTCTTT.

The chain carries TRBV5-1 and TRBJ2-2; 9 nucleotides agree with TRBD2. This CDR3 has 16 residues. Germline V gene data show CDR1 as SGHRS and CDR2 as YFSETQ. The J segment lost 6 bases and the V segment lost 0 bases, leaving 6 bases of the junction unmatched. Here the CDR3 DNA reads TGCGCCAGCAGCTTGGGAGTAGCGGGAGATGCCGGGGAGCTGTTTTTT. It is translated as CASSLGVAGDAGELFF.